This section outlines one T cell receptor beta chain sequence together with its context. Germline V gene sequence: CDR1 MDHEN, CDR2 SYDVKM. V was clipped by 6 bases and J by 3 bases; unmatched bases: 6. The CDR3 length is 15 residues. This specimen comes from a study of radiotherapy plus CTLA-4 blockade in lung cancer. Ipilimumab-mediated CTLA-4 blockade plus focal radiation was given to patients having chemo-refractory metastatic non-small-cell lung cancer. Libraries were prepared by immunoSEQ multiplex PCR; TCRdb keeps only in-frame clonotypes and omits some of them. The data hold some 62,000 clones, with around 77% observed a single time.

The TCR was taken from a human donor with non-small cell lung cancer who had a complete response to radiotherapy plus ipilimumab. The chain joins TRBV28 to TRBJ2-3; TRBD1 matches 10 bases. Sequences were derived from peripheral blood, sampled from a patient treated with radiotherapy plus ipilimumab. CDR3 coding DNA: TGTGCCAGCAGCCCCCCGGGACAGGGGACAGATACGCAGTATTTT. The encoded protein is CASSPPGQGTDTQYF. Based on the CDR3 plus reference TRBV28 and TRBJ2-3, the full variable domain is DVKVTQSSRYLVKRTGEKVFLECVQDMDHENMFWYRQDPGLGLRLIYFSYDVKMKEKGDIPEGYSVSREKKERFSLILESASTNQTSMYLCASSPPGQGTDTQYFGPGTRLTVL.